These 2 T cell receptor beta chains originate from one sample sequenced in a study of cytomegalovirus exposure and HLA in healthy donors. The PCR had 60 Vbeta and 13 Jbeta primers. The data were produced by immunoSEQ multiplex PCR, yet TCRdb's version contains in-frame clones alone and is incomplete. There are approximately 150,000 clones in the sample; 68% occur only once, and about 2.5% lies in the top ten. Sequenced sample: PBMCs. Source of these receptors: a middle-aged woman in good health and CMV-seropositive.

The J gene is TRBJ2-7, the V gene TRBV11-2, with D possibly being TRBD1 (5 bases). The CDR3 has 14 residues. V was trimmed by 7 bases and J by 6 bases, leaving 19 bases between them. Germline V CDR1 and CDR2: SGHAT, FQNNGV. CDR3 sequence reads: CASTAVGALGEQYF. The CDR3 nucleotides read TGTGCCAGCACCGCCGTAGGGGCCCTCGGCGAGCAGTACTTC.

This clone is a singleton in its sample. This chain joins TRBV28 and TRBJ1-2; no reliable D call. Trimming removed 3 bases from V and 2 bases from J, with 4 bases in between. The CDR3 extends over 12 amino acids. Germline-derived CDR1 and CDR2 are MDHEN and SYDVKM. The CDR3 DNA reads TGTGCCAGCAGTTTTAGAAACTATGGCTACACCTTC. Amino acids: CASSFRNYGYTF.